Sequencing of this TCR beta chain was carried out in a study of blood T cell repertoires in COVID-19. Study as a whole: The origin of the acute and convalescent COVID-19 samples was the United States, Italy and Spain.

Trimming took off 5 bases at V and 10 bases at J, with 11 bases between the two ends. The CDR3 runs 12 residues. Germline V gene sequence: CDR1 SGHTA, CDR2 FQGNSA. Under the authors' procedure: Using reference gene primer amplification, nucleated cell counts were estimated. Generated by immunoSEQ multiplex PCR, the TCRdb table keeps only in-frame clones and is missing some. V and J calls plus clone size are reproduced from that table; the DNA served to infer D and trimming. The sample gives 85,000 to 95,000 clones, about nine tenths of which show up once; roughly 5.1% is in the top ten. The sequence came from a man in his sixties with COVID-19, enrolled during active disease. The chain is built from TRBV7-2 and TRBJ1-4; no clear D gene. Sequenced sample: peripheral blood. In nucleotides, the CDR3 is TGTGCCAGCAGCGCGAATAGAGGAAAACTGTTTTTT. The encoded protein is CASSANRGKLFF.